This is a list of T cell receptor beta chains from one sample in a study of blood T cell repertoires in COVID-19. Some clones are missing from TCRdb's copy, which holds only in-frame ones; the method was immunoSEQ multiplex PCR. Among fewer than 400,000 clones listed, roughly 86% were seen once. The source material was peripheral blood. Every receptor here comes from a human donor in a cohort sampled during active COVID-19. Both conserved end residues are part of each CDR3. A D gene is named only where the DNA matches it firmly. Part of the rows lack a size; the others show once, few, many or a class for expanded clones.

v_gene	d_gene	j_gene	abundance	CDR3aa
TRBV21-1	NA	TRBJ1-5	NA	CASSTRDRGHQPQHF
TRBV4-1	TRBD2	TRBJ2-3	NA	CASRTSGGSDTQYF
TRBV12-3/TRBV12-4	NA	TRBJ2-1	NA	CASTRSWEQFF
TRBV5-1	TRBD1	TRBJ1-3	NA	CASSLTGGSGNTIYF
TRBV11-2	NA	TRBJ1-5	NA	CASSPDSRGPQHF
TRBV6-5	NA	TRBJ2-7	NA	CASTKGPSASYEQYF
TRBV5-1	NA	TRBJ2-7	NA	CASSLDQTVQYEQYF
TRBV10-3	TRBD1	TRBJ2-7	few	CAISGTGATYEQYF
TRBV5-1	NA	TRBJ2-7	NA	CASSLRRGEATGEQYF
TRBV30	TRBD1	TRBJ1-2	NA	CAYCEDRVTLNDGYTF
TRBV9	NA	TRBJ1-2	NA	CASSVGSYGYTF
TRBV30	NA	TRBJ1-4	once	CAWSFQSGQANEKLFF
TRBV7-6	NA	TRBJ2-5	NA	CASSYSGRPVQETQYF
TRBV6-5	TRBD2	TRBJ2-1	NA	CAIRNPSGIHNEQFF
TRBV30	NA	TRBJ1-4	NA	CAWSTPGPGEKLFF
TRBV28	TRBD1	TRBJ2-2	few	CASVSDRGLSAGELFF
TRBV3-1/TRBV3-2	NA	TRBJ1-1	NA	CASSPEVWVVTEAFF
TRBV19	NA	TRBJ2-4	NA	CASGSSLPNIQYF
TRBV6-4	TRBD2	TRBJ2-1	NA	CASSETSGGNNEQFF
TRBV5-1	NA	TRBJ2-2	NA	CASNGDRATGELFF
TRBV7-2	NA	TRBJ2-3	NA	CASSLSDTQYF
TRBV7-3	NA	TRBJ2-7	NA	CASSLTTRTEQYF
TRBV19	TRBD2	TRBJ2-3	NA	CASSRTALRTSARTDTQYF
TRBV12-3/TRBV12-4	NA	TRBJ1-2	NA	CASSLRQAYGYTF
TRBV2	NA	TRBJ2-5	NA	CARRTTGETQYF
TRBV3-1/TRBV3-2	NA	TRBJ2-3	NA	CASSQVRGTDTQYF
TRBV11-2	TRBD2	TRBJ2-4	NA	CASSSYSGRASNIQYF
TRBV5-6	NA	TRBJ1-3	NA	CASSFHRSGNTIYF
TRBV3-1/TRBV3-2	NA	TRBJ2-1	NA	CASSPQRPLGHNEQFF
TRBV3-1/TRBV3-2	TRBD2	TRBJ2-7	NA	CASSRDSGRADEQYF
TRBV4-2	NA	TRBJ2-3	NA	CASSQVGAGGTDTQYF
TRBV5-6	TRBD1	TRBJ1-2	NA	CASSLWDRKFGYTF
TRBV5-1	NA	TRBJ2-2	NA	CASSLAYTGELFF
TRBV20-1	NA	TRBJ1-1	NA	CSASPGGGRYTEAFF
TRBV27	NA	TRBJ2-3	NA	CASRTGLSTDTQYF
TRBV30	TRBD2	TRBJ2-1	NA	CAATSGRGSYNEQFF
TRBV5-4	NA	TRBJ2-1	NA	CASSPNGQTNEQFF
TRBV10-3	NA	TRBJ2-1	NA	CAFGTEGREQFF
TRBV7-9	TRBD1	TRBJ1-6	once	CASSLGQDNSPLHF
TRBV2	NA	TRBJ1-2	few	CASSEAAGANYGYTF
TRBV6-6	NA	TRBJ1-1	NA	CAVRGVVMNTEAFF
TRBV28	NA	TRBJ1-3	NA	CASSSEKTGSGNTIYF
TRBV3-1/TRBV3-2	NA	TRBJ2-5	NA	CASSQDVRGTQYF
TRBV5-1	TRBD1	TRBJ1-4	NA	CASSTTGQGFEKLFF
TRBV6-6	TRBD1	TRBJ2-2	NA	CASSRYGQGAFVRELFF
TRBV11-2	NA	TRBJ2-5	NA	CASSARGTRAETQYF
TRBV24-1	NA	TRBJ1-1	NA	CATSALQGPAFF
TRBV30	NA	TRBJ2-1	NA	CAWSKELNNEQFF
TRBV27	NA	TRBJ2-7	NA	CASSPSSYEQYF
TRBV7-3	TRBD1	TRBJ2-2	NA	CASSRTGVTGELFF
TRBV5-1	TRBD2	TRBJ2-1	once	CASSQTSGGWSEQFF
TRBV27	TRBD1	TRBJ2-7	NA	CASSLGTAIPYEQYF
TRBV19	TRBD1	TRBJ1-6	NA	CASSYFVQGGSPLHF
TRBV29-1	NA	TRBJ2-1	NA	CSDSRGGSYNEQFF
TRBV7-2	NA	TRBJ2-7	NA	CASSLDLSSYEQYF